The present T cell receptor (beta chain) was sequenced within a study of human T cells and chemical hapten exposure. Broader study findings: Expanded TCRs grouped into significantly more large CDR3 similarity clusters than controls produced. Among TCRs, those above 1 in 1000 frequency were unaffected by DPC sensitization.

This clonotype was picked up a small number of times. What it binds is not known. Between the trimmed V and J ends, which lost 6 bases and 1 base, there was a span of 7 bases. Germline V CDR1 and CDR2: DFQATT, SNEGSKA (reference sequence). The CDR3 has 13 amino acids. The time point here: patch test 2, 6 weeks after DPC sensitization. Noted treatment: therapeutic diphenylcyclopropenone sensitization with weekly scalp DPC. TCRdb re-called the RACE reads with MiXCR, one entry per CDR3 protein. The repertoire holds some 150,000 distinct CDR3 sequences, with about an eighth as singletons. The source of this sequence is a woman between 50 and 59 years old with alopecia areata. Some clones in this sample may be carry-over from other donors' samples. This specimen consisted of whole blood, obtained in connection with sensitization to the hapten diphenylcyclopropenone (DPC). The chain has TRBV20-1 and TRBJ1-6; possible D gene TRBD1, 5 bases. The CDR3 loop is CSAQGSYNSPLHF. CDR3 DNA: TGCAGTGCGCAGGGATCCTATAATTCACCCCTCCACTTT.